This T cell receptor (beta chain) was profiled in a study of cytomegalovirus exposure and HLA in healthy donors (dated by TCRdb to between 2016 and 2019). Context from the whole study: An earlier analysis of 587 of the donors reported about 300 Gb of sequence data and about 120 million unique TCR beta sequences obtained from about 179 million T cells. Donor age, sex, ethnicity and CMV serostatus were compiled together with the repertoire data. About five DR-DQ haplotypes were treated as single units for association and clustering because of strong linkage in the cohort. In a later genetic analysis, genome-wide SNP genotypes for about three fifths of the 666 donors were used, and that subset was treated as a discovery cohort. A later analysis re-analyzed previously published TCR beta repertoires from several hundred donors and added high-resolution HLA genotyping to study TCR occurrence patterns. Class I and class II HLA loci were covered by the typing at four-digit resolution. To decide whether each TCR beta V gene segment behaved as functional or pseudogenic, an earlier analysis of some 600 of the donors relied on high-throughput TCR beta sequencing. The study aimed to test whether cataloging public T cell receptors could reveal signatures of past pathogen exposure. Every repertoire in the discovery cohort had been generated on one and the same sequencing platform. Roughly 300 gigabases of sequencing data and 91 million or so unique TCR sequences made up an early release that covered several hundred HLA-typed donors. Besides the first cohort of 666 subjects, a separate validation cohort made up of over a hundred different subjects was used. Of the 398 genotyped donors, 70% to 90% were placed in the genetic ancestry cluster associated with self-reported Caucasian donors. Rather than drawing on any new phenotypic data, the later analysis identified candidate immune exposures from TCR beta sequences and the way those sequences occurred across donors. Among a few hundred genotyped donors of the cohort, an average of approximately 250,000 unique TCR beta nucleotide sequences were sequenced per donor, about a sixth of them non-productive. To predict cytomegalovirus infection status, the study brought together high-throughput TCR immunosequencing, statistical association of individual TCRs with disease status, and machine learning. The number of typed donors differed by locus: about 620-640 for A, B, C, DRB1 and DQB1; about 520 for DQA1; 606 for DPA1; and 400 to 480 for DPB1. The study profiled the T cell repertoires of hundreds of subjects by immunosequencing and related them to cytomegalovirus serostatus. The research as a whole found: A further reported finding was that TCR beta sequences accurately predicted the HLA-A and HLA-B alleles for most subjects in the first cohort. In an earlier analysis of more than 450 of the donors, most TCR beta V segments were observed in productive rearrangements about 87% or about 30% of the time, broadly matching IMGT annotations. Specific HLA alleles were associated with 15,000 to 20,000 TCR beta sequences at a false discovery rate of 0.05 in a later analysis. This cohort had only TCR beta chains sequenced, and the lack of alpha or paired-chain data limited which features could be detected. Because the 87-base-pair reads could not distinguish some IMGT-functional V segments, including TRBV6-2 and TRBV6-3, those segments were excluded. Sequencing depth was assumed to be roughly uniform across donors in the presence/absence analyses, though that assumption may not hold. The classifier was reported to diagnose cytomegalovirus status with high specificity and sensitivity in both the original and validation cohorts. When HLA alleles, especially DR and DQ, strongly co-occurred, attributing TCR associations to individual alleles was difficult. A group of highly shared sequence variants was considered likely to be a technical artifact of the sequencing pipeline. Because counts were too low, fewer than 20 rarely observed V segments, including chromosome 9 orphons, were excluded from the earlier analysis of several hundred of the donors. In a later analysis, several top co-occurrence clusters were reported to appear linked to parvovirus B19, influenza, CMV and Epstein-Barr virus. For the cohort, immune exposure information was limited to CMV serostatus. In a later genetic analysis, a missense DCLRE1C variant was associated with V-gene and J-gene trimming of TCR beta chains, and the association was replicated in an independent cohort. In a later analysis, most CMV-associated TCR beta chains were found to appear HLA-restricted, with HLA associations seemingly driven largely by CMV exposure. Most TCR sequences were seen in very few donors, while some public TCRs were found in many individuals. The authors suggested that the approach could potentially be generalized to other disease states and immunological phenotypes. A later analysis found that TCR association rates varied across HLA loci, with DRB1 alleles showing the most associated TCRs and HLA-C alleles the fewest. The study gave a list of 150 to 200 TCR beta chains associated with cytomegalovirus. In a later analysis, HLA-associated TCR beta chains were found to be more clonally expanded and to have lower generation probabilities than equally common non-associated chains. A later genetic analysis reported fewer N-insertions in productive TCRs among donors in an Asian-associated ancestry cluster than the roughly 670-donor mean. Correlated functional status among segregating V segments might be attributable to linkage disequilibrium, but an unknown experimental factor could not be ruled out. In vitro tests confirmed that a few of the cytomegalovirus-associated TCR beta chains recognize cytomegalovirus antigens. Because HLA typing was missing for some donors at each locus, association tests included only the typed subset.

The library was made by the immunoSEQ multiplex PCR assay. The multiplex PCR relied on a mix of 60 forward primers for TCR Vbeta segments and 13 reverse primers for TCR Jbeta segments. A multiplex PCR assay on genomic DNA amplified the CDR3 region of rearranged TCR beta genes. The amplified TCR beta libraries were sequenced on the Illumina HiSeq System as 87-base-pair reads. In the source study's methods: A later analysis tallied roughly 78 million unique TCR beta chains across the 640 or so repertoires, and about 10 million of those chains were shared by two or more donors. A nearest-neighbor algorithm error-corrected the raw reads and collapsed the reads into unique sequences, merging closely related sequences to remove PCR and sequencing errors. To assign V, D and J gene segments, CDR3 sequences were aligned to IMGT reference sequences. For a sequence to be retained, a match of at least six nucleotides was required to both a V gene segment and a J gene segment. Rearrangements were classified as productive when the CDR3 lacked stop codons and remained in frame with V and J, and all other rearrangements were classified as non-productive. Following IMGT convention, CDR3 was defined as the stretch from the second conserved V-encoded cysteine to the conserved J-encoded phenylalanine. Sequences without an unambiguous match to a single V gene segment were excluded from the earlier analysis of about 640 of the donors. An earlier analysis of some 610 of the donors called V segments functional above 56.7% productive rearrangements and segregating when the between-donor standard deviation exceeded 5%. A statistical classification framework was built for diagnosing cytomegalovirus status from the catalog of TCR beta chain sequences. A later analysis assigned V and J genes by comparing TCR nucleotide sequences with IMGT/GENE-DB human TR gene sequences. The TCRdist pipeline was used in a later analysis to assign CDR3 sequences and most-parsimonious VDJ recombination scenarios. In a later analysis, every TCR beta chain was defined by the combination of its CDR3 amino acid sequence and its V-gene family, and reads without a unique V-gene family were dropped. As a way to deal with suspected cross-contamination and a sequencing artifact, a later analysis dropped hundreds of nucleotide sequences that were highly shared and had low generation probability. A later analysis calculated a clonal expansion index for each public chain from normalized within-repertoire ranks of inferred template counts. In a later analysis, generation probabilities were computed with a VDJ recombination model fitted to out-of-frame rearrangements, and the resulting probabilities were checked against IGoR. In a later analysis, TCR-TCR, TCR-HLA and TCR-CMV co-occurrence was scored with hypergeometric tests, and a repertoire-size bias correction was applied to TCR pairs. To estimate false discovery rates, a later analysis permuted the HLA or CMV assignments 20 times. In a later analysis, co-occurring TCRs were grouped using DBSCAN, and TCRdist sequence similarity was added for clustering within HLA-allele-positive subsets. Co-occurrence clustering excluded repertoires with fewer than 30,000 or more than 120,000 public chains, plus five with anomalous nucleotide sharing. The immuneACCESS repertoire file appears here via TCRdb, limited to in-frame rearrangements. These files lack a portion of the clones; in checked studies, under half of the deficit traces to unresolved V genes, and the cause of the others is not known. V and J calls and clone size are those listed in that table; D and trimming were worked out from the DNA. The sample contains 160,000 or so clones, just under 80% of them found a single time. The ten largest clones add up to under 1.5% of the sample.

The cohort consisted of hundreds of healthy bone marrow donors. Cohort members were all nominally healthy when sampled, although unrecorded immune exposures were likely present. The donor was CMV seronegative and belonged to the group of over 300 seronegative cohort members. A peripheral blood sample was provided by each donor, and peripheral blood mononuclear cells were used for TCR beta sequencing. The Qiagen DNeasy Blood Extraction Kit was used to extract genomic DNA from the blood cell samples. The germline V gene (reference sequence) supplies CDR1 LNHDA and CDR2 SQIVND. Inclusive of the bounding cysteine and phenylalanine, the CDR3 is 15 residues long. Only the CDR3 part of the read is kept: 45 bases, read in frame from the first base. The V and J ends are trimmed by 3 bases and 6 bases, leaving 15 bases between them. On this clone: There is no known antigen for this receptor. Base qualities are not at hand, and no much larger clone is one base apart.

This receptor was taken from a man aged 30 to 45 in good health and CMV-seronegative. The sequenced material came from PBMCs. The sequence links TRBV19 to TRBJ2-1, with the D gene call left open. The DNA sequence is as follows: TGTGCCAGTAGTATGGCCAGTGATGCTCCCAATGAGCAGTTCTTC. This yields the protein CASSMASDAPNEQFF.